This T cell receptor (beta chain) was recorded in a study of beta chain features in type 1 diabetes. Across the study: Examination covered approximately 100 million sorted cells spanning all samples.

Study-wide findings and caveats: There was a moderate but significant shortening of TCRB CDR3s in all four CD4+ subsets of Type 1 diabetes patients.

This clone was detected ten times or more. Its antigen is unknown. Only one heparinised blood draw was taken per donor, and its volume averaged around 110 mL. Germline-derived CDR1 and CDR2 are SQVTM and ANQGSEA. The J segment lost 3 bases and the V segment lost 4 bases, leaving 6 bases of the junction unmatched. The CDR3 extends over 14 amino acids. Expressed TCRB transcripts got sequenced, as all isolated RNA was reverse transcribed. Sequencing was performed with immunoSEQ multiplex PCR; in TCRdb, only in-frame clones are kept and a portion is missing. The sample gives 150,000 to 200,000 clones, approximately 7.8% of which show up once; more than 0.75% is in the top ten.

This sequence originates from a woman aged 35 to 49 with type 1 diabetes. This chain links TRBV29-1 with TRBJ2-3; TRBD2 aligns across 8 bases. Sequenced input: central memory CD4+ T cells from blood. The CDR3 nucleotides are TGCAGCGTTGCCGCCGGCGGGGGGACAGATACGCAGTATTTT. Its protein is CSVAAGGGTDTQYF.